This TCR beta chain derives from a study of blood T cell repertoires in COVID-19. Only in-frame clones appear in the TCRdb table, and some are missing; sequencing was by immunoSEQ multiplex PCR. In the table there are about 200,000 clones, 89% of which are singletons. The participants were between about 18 and 95 years old and came from about two dozen US areas. Participants' reported clinical history set cohort assignment. Recovered Cohort 3 donors showed two negative PCRs, clearance, or symptom resolution. Trimming took 0 bases from V and 4 from J; bases not matched to a gene: 2. The CDR3 length is 15 residues. Looked up from germline, CDR1 is SGHVS and CDR2 is FQNEAQ.

The specimen was PBMCs or T cells enriched from blood (not recorded which). The TCR sequence derives from a woman younger than 35 who had recovered from COVID-19. The rearrangement uses TRBV7-8 and TRBJ1-1, with 10 bases that match TRBD1. CDR3 protein: CASSLAGTGVTEAFF. The CDR3 DNA sequence: TGTGCCAGCAGCTTAGCCGGGACAGGGGTCACTGAAGCTTTCTTT. The complete variable domain, with remaining parts taken from reference TRBV7-8 and TRBJ1-1, reads GAGVSQSPRYKVAKRGQDVALRCDPISGHVSLFWYQQALGQGPEFLTYFQNEAQLDKSGLPSDRFFAERPEGSVSTLKIQRTQQEDSAVYLCASSLAGTGVTEAFFGQGTRLTVV.